This T cell receptor beta chain comes out of a study of radiotherapy plus CTLA-4 blockade in lung cancer. The CDR3 spans 17 residues. Trimming cost V 0 bases and J 5 bases; bases outside gene matches: 11. From germline, CDR1 is MDHEN and CDR2 SYDVKM. Sequenced by immunoSEQ multiplex PCR; TCRdb stores in-frame clones only, minus some. The sample has approximately 52,000 clones; about 77% are singletons. This chain uses TRBV28 with TRBJ1-2; 8 bases are a match to TRBD1. The sample here was peripheral blood, taken from a patient treated with radiotherapy plus ipilimumab. The clonotype comes from a human donor with non-small cell lung cancer whose response to radiotherapy plus ipilimumab could not be evaluated. In nucleotides, the CDR3 is TGTGCCAGCAGTTTATGGGGGCAGGGGGCGCGAAGATATGGCTACACCTTC. It encodes CASSLWGQGARRYGYTF.